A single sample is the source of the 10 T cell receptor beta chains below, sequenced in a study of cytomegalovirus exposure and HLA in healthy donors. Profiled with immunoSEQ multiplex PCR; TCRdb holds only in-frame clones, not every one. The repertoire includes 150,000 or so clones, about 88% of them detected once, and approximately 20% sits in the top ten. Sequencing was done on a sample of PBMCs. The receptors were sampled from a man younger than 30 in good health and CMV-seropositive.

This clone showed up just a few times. This chain's CDR3 is CASSYTQDTEAFF. CDR3 DNA sequence: TGTGCCAGCAGTTATACCCAGGACACTGAAGCTTTCTTT. The chain links TRBV6-5 to TRBJ1-1, with D unresolved. CDR1 is MNHEY and CDR2 is SVGAGI in the germline V gene. Between the trimmed V and J ends, which lost 3 bases and 3 bases, there was a span of 8 bases. The CDR3 runs 13 residues.

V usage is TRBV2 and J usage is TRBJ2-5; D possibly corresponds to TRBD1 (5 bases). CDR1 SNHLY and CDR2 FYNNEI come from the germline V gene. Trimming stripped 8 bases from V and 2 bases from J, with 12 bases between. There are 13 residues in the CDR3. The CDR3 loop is CASVRQLQETQYF. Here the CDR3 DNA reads TGTGCCAGCGTACGACAGCTACAAGAGACCCAGTACTTC.

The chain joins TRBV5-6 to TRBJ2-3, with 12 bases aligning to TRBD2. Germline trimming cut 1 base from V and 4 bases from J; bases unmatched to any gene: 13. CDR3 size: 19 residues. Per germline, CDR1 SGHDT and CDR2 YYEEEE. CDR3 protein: CASSLKSLAGGVGSDTQYF. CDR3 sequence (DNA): TGTGCCAGCAGCTTGAAGTCCCTAGCGGGAGGGGTCGGGTCAGATACGCAGTATTTT. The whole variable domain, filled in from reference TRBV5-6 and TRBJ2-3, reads DAGVTQSPTHLIKTRGQQVTLRCSPKSGHDTVSWYQQALGQGPQFIFQYYEEEERQRGNFPDRFSGHQFPNYSSELNVNALLLGDSALYLCASSLKSLAGGVGSDTQYFGPGTRLTVL.

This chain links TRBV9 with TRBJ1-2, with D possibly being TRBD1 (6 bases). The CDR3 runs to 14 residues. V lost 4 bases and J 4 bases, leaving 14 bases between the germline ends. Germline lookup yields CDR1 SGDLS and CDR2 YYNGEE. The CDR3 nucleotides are TGTGCCAGCAGCACCCGGACAGACAGCTATGGCTACACCTTC. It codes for CASSTRTDSYGYTF.

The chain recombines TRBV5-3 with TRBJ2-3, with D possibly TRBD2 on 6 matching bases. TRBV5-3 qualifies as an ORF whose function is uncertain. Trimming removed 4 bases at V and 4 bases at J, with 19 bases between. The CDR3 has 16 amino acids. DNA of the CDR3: TGTGCCAGAAGCGTCATGATACTCCGGGACTCAGATACGCAGTATTTT. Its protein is CARSVMILRDSDTQYF.

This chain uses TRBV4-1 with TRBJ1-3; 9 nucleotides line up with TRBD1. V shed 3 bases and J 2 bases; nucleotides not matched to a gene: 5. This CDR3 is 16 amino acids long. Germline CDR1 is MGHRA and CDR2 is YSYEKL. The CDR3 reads CASSHPDRGTGNTIYF. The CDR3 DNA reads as TGCGCCAGCAGCCACCCCGACAGGGGGACTGGAAACACCATATATTTT.

This CDR3 is CASRLTGTGRNSPLHF. CDR3 nucleotide sequence: TGTGCCAGTAGGCTTACCGGGACAGGGCGTAATTCACCCCTCCACTTT. This chain connects TRBV19 to TRBJ1-6; 9 nucleotides match TRBD1. The CDR3 has 16 amino acids. Trimming took 6 bases from V and 6 from J; bases not matched to a gene: 9. Germline CDR1 is LNHDA and CDR2 is SQIVND (reference sequence). The full variable domain, rest sourced from reference TRBV19 and TRBJ1-6, is DGGITQSPKYLFRKEGQNVTLSCEQNLNHDAMYWYRQDPGQGLRLIYYSQIVNDFQKGDIAEGYSVSREKKESFPLTVTSAQKNPTAFYLCASRLTGTGRNSPLHFGNGTRLTVT.

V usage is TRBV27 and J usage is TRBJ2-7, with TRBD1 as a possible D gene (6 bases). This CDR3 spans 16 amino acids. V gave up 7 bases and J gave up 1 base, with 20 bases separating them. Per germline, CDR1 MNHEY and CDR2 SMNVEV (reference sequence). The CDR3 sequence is CASTTTWTDLSYEQYF. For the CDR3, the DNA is TGTGCCAGCACCACGACCTGGACAGATCTATCCTACGAGCAGTACTTC.

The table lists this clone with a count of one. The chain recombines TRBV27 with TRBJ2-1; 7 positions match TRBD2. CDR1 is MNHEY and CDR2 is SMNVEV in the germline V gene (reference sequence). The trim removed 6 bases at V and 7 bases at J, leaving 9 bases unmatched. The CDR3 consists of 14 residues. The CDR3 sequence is CASSPRRGRNEQFF. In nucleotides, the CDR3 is TGTGCCAGCAGCCCACGGCGGGGGAGGAATGAGCAGTTCTTC.

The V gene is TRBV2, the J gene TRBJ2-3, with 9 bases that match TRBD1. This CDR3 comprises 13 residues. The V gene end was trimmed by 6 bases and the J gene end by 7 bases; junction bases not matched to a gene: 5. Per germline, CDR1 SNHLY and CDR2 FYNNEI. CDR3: CASRMDRGNTQYF. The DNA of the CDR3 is TGTGCCAGCAGGATGGACAGGGGAAATACGCAGTATTTT.